The clone carrying this T cell receptor beta chain occurred once. The sample originates from a study of T cells in localized non-small cell lung cancer. Only in-frame clones appear in the TCRdb table, and some are missing; sequencing was by immunoSEQ multiplex PCR. The sample shows approximately 20,000 clones, roughly four fifths of them seen only once. Per the germline V gene, CDR1 is SGHTA and CDR2 is FQGNSA. The CDR3 spans 13 residues. V was shortened by 8 bases and J by 7 bases, with 15 bases between the two germline ends. This receptor was obtained from a man aged 40 to 69 with stage I lung adenocarcinoma. The chain recombines TRBV7-2 with TRBJ2-1; D uncertain. The material was peripheral blood, obtained before any cancer treatment. DNA for the CDR3: TGTGCCAGCTCTCCCGCCTGGGGTAATGAGCAGTTCTTC. Protein: CASSPAWGNEQFF.